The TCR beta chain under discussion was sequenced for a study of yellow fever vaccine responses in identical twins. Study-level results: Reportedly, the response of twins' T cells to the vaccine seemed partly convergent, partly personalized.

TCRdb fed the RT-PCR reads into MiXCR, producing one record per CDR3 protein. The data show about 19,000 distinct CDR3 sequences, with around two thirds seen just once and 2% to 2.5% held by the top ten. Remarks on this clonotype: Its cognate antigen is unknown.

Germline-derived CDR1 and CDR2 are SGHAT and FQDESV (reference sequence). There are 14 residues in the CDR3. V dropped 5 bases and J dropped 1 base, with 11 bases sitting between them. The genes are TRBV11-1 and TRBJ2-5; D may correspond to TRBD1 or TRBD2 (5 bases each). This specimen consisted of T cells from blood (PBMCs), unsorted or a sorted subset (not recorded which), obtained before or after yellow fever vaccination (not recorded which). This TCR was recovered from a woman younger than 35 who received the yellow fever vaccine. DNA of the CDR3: TGTGCCAGCAGCACAGGACTGCCCCAAGAGACCCAGTACTTC. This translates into CASSTGLPQETQYF. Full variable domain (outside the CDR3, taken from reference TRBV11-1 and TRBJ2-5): EAEVAQSPRYKITEKSQAVAFWCDPISGHATLYWYRQILGQGPELLVQFQDESVVDDSQLPKDRFSAERLKGVDSTLKIQPAELGDSAMYLCASSTGLPQETQYFGPGTRLLVL.